Sequencing of this T cell receptor (beta chain) was carried out in a study of blood T cell repertoires in COVID-19. For the study at large: Both acute and convalescent COVID-19 samples were obtained from the United States, Italy and Spain.

Cohorts were based on clinical histories the participants reported. There are many counts of this clone. Under the authors' procedure: Reference gene primer amplification gave nucleated cell count estimates. The assay was immunoSEQ multiplex PCR, and TCRdb's table has in-frame clones only and misses some. The V and J calls and the clone size are those of that table, but D and trimming were determined from the DNA. The sample lists 250,000 to 300,000 clones; roughly 88% were seen once. The CDR3 loop spans 13 amino acids. The germline CDR1 and CDR2 sequences are LGHDT and YNNKEL (reference sequence). The V end lost 1 base, the J end lost 5 bases, and 7 bases lay between the germline ends.

This rearrangement joins TRBV3-1 (or the pseudogene TRBV3-2) to TRBJ2-3, with D unresolved. The sequenced sample was PBMCs or T cells enriched from blood (not recorded which). This receptor was obtained from a woman aged 45 to 65 who had recovered from COVID-19. The CDR3 loop is CASSQVRRDTQYF. The DNA of the CDR3 is TGTGCCAGCAGCCAAGTCCGGAGAGATACGCAGTATTTT.